A single sample gave rise to the 17 T cell receptor beta chains below, sequenced in a study of human T cells and chemical hapten exposure. The sample's time point: patch test 2, 6 weeks after DPC sensitization. The treatment is: therapeutic diphenylcyclopropenone sensitization with weekly scalp DPC. TCRdb called the RACE reads again in MiXCR, with one record for every CDR3 protein. The sample lists a few hundred thousand distinct CDR3 sequences, about 6% occurring once. The sequencing used whole blood, collected in connection with sensitization to the hapten diphenylcyclopropenone (DPC). Receptor source: a woman aged 18-29 years with alopecia areata. Some clones in this sample may be carry-over from other donors' samples.

This clonotype has ten or more counts. This chain joins TRBV12-3 or TRBV12-4 and TRBJ1-4, with D perhaps matching TRBD1 (6 bases). The V and J ends lost 6 bases and 8 bases respectively, with 16 bases between them. The length of the CDR3 is 14 residues. The DNA of the CDR3 is TGTGCCAGCAGACTGAACAGGGAGGGGGAAAAACTGTTTTTT. It codes for CASRLNREGEKLFF.

This clonotype was seen a few times. V and J are TRBV28 and TRBJ1-5; D gene unclear. There are 16 residues in the CDR3. Between the trimmed V and J ends, which lost 3 bases and 0 bases, there was a span of 12 bases. Germline loops: CDR1 MDHEN, CDR2 SYDVKM. For the CDR3, the DNA is TGTGCCAGCAGTTTTGGGTGGTCGAGTAGCAATCAGCCCCAGCATTTT. Protein sequence: CASSFGWSSSNQPQHF.

This clonotype was seen a few times. The chain uses TRBV4-2 and TRBJ2-7; TRBD1 matches 8 bases. CDR3 length: 19 amino acids. The trim removed 1 base at V and 3 bases at J, leaving 17 bases unmatched. Germline V gives CDR1 LGHNA, CDR2 YNFKEQ. This CDR3 is CASSQVFPAQDRGNYEQYF. The CDR3 nucleotides are TGTGCCAGCAGCCAAGTTTTCCCCGCCCAAGACAGGGGCAACTACGAGCAGTACTTC.

The chain is built from TRBV2 and TRBJ2-1; tentative D call: TRBD2 (6 bases). From germline, CDR1 is SNHLY and CDR2 FYNNEI. The length of the CDR3 is 14 residues. V shed 11 bases and J shed 4 bases, with 18 bases lying between them. CDR3 region: CARRLVGQYNEQFF. CDR3 nucleotide sequence: TGTGCCCGCCGACTAGTCGGCCAATACAATGAGCAGTTCTTC. Based on the CDR3 plus reference TRBV2 and TRBJ2-1, the full variable domain is EPEVTQTPSHQVTQMGQEVILRCVPISNHLYFYWYRQILGQKVEFLVSFYNNEISEKSEIFDDQFSVERPDGSNFTLKIRSTKLEDSAMYFCARRLVGQYNEQFFGPGTRLTVL.

This clonotype came up many times. The V call is TRBV28, the J call TRBJ1-2, with a tentative D call TRBD1 (6 bases). This CDR3 comprises 10 residues. From germline, CDR1 is MDHEN and CDR2 SYDVKM. The CDR3: CAIRGSGYTF. The CDR3 nucleotides read TGTGCGATAAGGGGGAGTGGCTACACCTTC.

This clonotype occurred a few times. This chain connects TRBV9 to TRBJ2-3; D is unclear. CDR1 is SGDLS and CDR2 is YYNGEE in the germline V gene. V was pared by 6 bases and J by 1 base, with 24 bases between. The CDR3 is made up of 18 amino acids. This CDR3 is CASTSYPTLSRCTDTQYF. CDR3 bases: TGTGCCAGCACCAGTTACCCGACACTGAGCAGATGCACAGATACGCAGTATTTT.

This clonotype was recorded many times. The chain couples TRBV4-3 to TRBJ2-5; possible D gene TRBD2, 5 bases. V was pared by 0 bases and J by 1 base, with 9 bases between. CDR1 LGHNA and CDR2 YSLEER come from the germline V gene. The CDR3 covers 15 residues. The CDR3 nucleotides are TGCGCCAGCAGCCAAGATGGAGGAAGCCAAGAGACCCAGTACTTC. It specifies CASSQDGGSQETQYF.

This clonotype was seen a handful of times. CDR3 residues: CASNRQGHNSPLHF. The CDR3 nucleotides read TGTGCCAGCAACCGACAGGGGCATAATTCACCCCTCCACTTT. The chain links TRBV6-5 to TRBJ1-6; 8 bases match TRBD1. Germline V gene lookup returns CDR1 MNHEY and CDR2 SVGAGI. Trimming removed 7 bases from V and 5 bases from J; junction bases left unmatched: 4. CDR3 size: 14 residues.

A note on this clonotype: A much larger clone differs from this one at a single base, so this may be a read error. CDR3 nucleotide sequence: TGCAGCGTTGCTACAGGGGGCAAGGGTGAAAAACTGTTTTTT. Amino acid sequence: CSVATGGKGEKLFF. This chain uses TRBV29-1 with TRBJ1-4, with 9 positions matching TRBD1. The V segment lost 4 bases and the J segment 7 bases; nucleotides outside the gene matches: 7. Germline values: CDR1 SQVTM, CDR2 ANQGSEA. The CDR3 length is 14 residues.

The chain combines TRBV12-3 or TRBV12-4 with TRBJ2-1; 10 bases are a match to TRBD1. The CDR3 is 14 amino acids. Germline trimming cut 4 bases from V and 7 bases from J; bases unmatched to any gene: 4. CDR3 nucleotides: TGTGCCAGCAGTTCTGGACAGGGGGGGAATGAGCAGTTCTTC. Protein: CASSSGQGGNEQFF.

The V and J genes are TRBV4-1 and TRBJ2-2, with TRBD1 matching 7 bases. Trimming at V came to 1 base and at J to 6 bases, leaving 5 bases not matched to a gene. From germline, CDR1 is MGHRA and CDR2 YSYEKL. This CDR3 has 15 amino acids. This chain's CDR3 is CASSQGRGLSGELFF. In nucleotides, the CDR3 is TGCGCCAGCAGCCAAGGAAGGGGGCTGTCCGGGGAGCTGTTTTTT.

This clonotype was detected only a few times. This rearrangement joins TRBV2 to TRBJ2-7; TRBD1 is a possible D gene (6 bases). V lost 7 bases and J lost 6, with 19 bases in between. There are 14 residues in the CDR3. Germline-derived CDR1 and CDR2 are SNHLY and FYNNEI. CDR3 DNA: TGTGCCAGCACCGAACAGGGCCCGGGCGGCGAGCAGTACTTC. This translates into CASTEQGPGGEQYF.

This clonotype was seen more than once but under ten times. V usage is TRBV7-2 and J usage is TRBJ2-6; either TRBD1 or TRBD2 may supply D (5 bases each). The V end was cut by 2 bases, the J end by 2 bases, with 10 bases between. The CDR3 extends over 16 amino acids. Germline V CDR1 and CDR2: SGHTA, FQGNSA. The CDR3: CASSLLGDPGANVLTF. The DNA for the CDR3 is TGTGCCAGCAGCTTACTAGGGGACCCTGGGGCCAACGTCCTGACTTTC.

V and J are TRBV25-1 and TRBJ1-5; TRBD1 matches at 8 bases. There are 12 residues in the CDR3. The germline gives CDR1 MGHDK, CDR2 SYGVNS. V was pared by 9 bases and J by 5 bases, with 3 bases of the junction left unmatched. The CDR3 loop is CASGQGDQPQHF. CDR3 bases: TGTGCCAGTGGACAGGGAGATCAGCCCCAGCATTTT.

In this sample, this clonotype turned up a few times. The rearrangement joins TRBV10-3 to TRBJ2-5; either TRBD1 or TRBD2 may supply D (5 bases each). The V end was cut by 0 bases, the J end by 4 bases, with 18 bases between. This CDR3 spans 17 amino acids. CDR1 is ENHRY, CDR2 SYGVKD, per germline. DNA for the CDR3: TGTGCCATCAGTGAGTCGACCCTAGCTGGGGACGGAGAGACCCAGTACTTC. Amino acid sequence: CAISESTLAGDGETQYF.

This clonotype was detected only a few times. The CDR3: CASSLVSRQGSEAFF. In DNA form, the CDR3 reads TGTGCCAGCAGCTTAGTTTCTCGACAGGGATCTGAAGCTTTCTTT. V is TRBV7-8 and J is TRBJ1-1; 7 bases map to TRBD1. The CDR3 has 15 amino acids. The junction had 8 bases not matched to a gene; V was cut back by 1 base and J by 6 bases. Germline values: CDR1 SGHVS, CDR2 FQNEAQ.

The sample holds many counts of this clonotype. The V gene is TRBV27, the J gene TRBJ2-3, with D perhaps given as TRBD1 or TRBD2 (6 bases each). This CDR3 has 15 amino acids. Trimming shortened V by 7 bases and J by 1 base, and 15 bases separated the two germline ends. CDR1 and CDR2 (germline): MNHEY, SMNVEV (reference sequence). CDR3 nucleotide sequence: TGTGCCAGCACCAACGGGGGCCGCGGCACAGATACGCAGTATTTT. Encoded protein: CASTNGGRGTDTQYF.